A selection of T cell receptor beta chains follows, all from one sample in a study of OX40 agonist ivuxolimab in advanced cancers. Some clones are missing from TCRdb's copy, which holds only in-frame ones; the method was immunoSEQ multiplex PCR. The sample has 70,000 to 95,000 clones, around 86% seen once. Sequencing used CD4+ or CD8+ T cells sorted from blood, obtained in a trial of the OX40 agonist ivuxolimab. These receptors originate from an adult with an advanced solid tumor such as melanoma, head and neck, liver or kidney cancer. Both conserved end residues are part of each CDR3. Each record gives: J gene, clone size, CDR3 length, V gene, D gene, CDR3 protein, CDR3 DNA. D genes are given only for firm matches. For some rows the clone size is stated as once, few or many, or as a class when expanded; others skip it.

j_call: TRBJ1-3
clone_size: -
cdr3_length: 16
v_call: TRBV25-1
d_call: -
cdr3_aa: CASSESGGPGGNTIYF
cdr3_nt: TGTGCCAGCAGTGAATCTGGGGGCCCAGGGGGAAACACCATATATTTT

j_call: TRBJ2-1
clone_size: -
cdr3_length: 11
v_call: TRBV30
d_call: -
cdr3_aa: CAWRRSNEQFF
cdr3_nt: TGTGCCTGGAGGAGAAGCAATGAGCAGTTCTTC

j_call: TRBJ2-7
clone_size: -
cdr3_length: 14
v_call: TRBV6-1
d_call: TRBD1
cdr3_aa: CASSAEGQGYEQYF
cdr3_nt: TGTGCCAGCAGTGCCGAGGGACAGGGCTACGAGCAGTACTTC

j_call: TRBJ2-7
clone_size: -
cdr3_length: 15
v_call: TRBV4-2
d_call: TRBD2
cdr3_aa: CASSLGSGPSYEQYF
cdr3_nt: TGTGCCAGCAGCCTCGGTAGCGGGCCCTCCTACGAGCAGTACTTC

j_call: TRBJ1-1
clone_size: -
cdr3_length: 14
v_call: TRBV7-8
d_call: -
cdr3_aa: CASSVDRVNTEAFF
cdr3_nt: TGTGCCAGCAGCGTGGACAGAGTGAACACTGAAGCTTTCTTT

j_call: TRBJ2-7
clone_size: -
cdr3_length: 13
v_call: TRBV7-9
d_call: -
cdr3_aa: CASSLGLYYEQYF
cdr3_nt: TGTGCCAGCAGCTTAGGACTGTACTACGAGCAGTACTTC

j_call: TRBJ1-1
clone_size: -
cdr3_length: 13
v_call: TRBV7-3
d_call: -
cdr3_aa: CASSMQGSTEAFF
cdr3_nt: TGTGCCAGCAGCATGCAGGGGTCCACTGAAGCTTTCTTT

j_call: TRBJ2-1
clone_size: -
cdr3_length: 12
v_call: TRBV27
d_call: TRBD1
cdr3_aa: CASTTGGSEQFF
cdr3_nt: TGTGCCAGCACCACAGGGGGGAGTGAGCAGTTCTTC

j_call: TRBJ2-2
clone_size: -
cdr3_length: 13
v_call: TRBV6-6
d_call: -
cdr3_aa: CASSYLTLGELFF
cdr3_nt: TGTGCCAGCAGTTACTTGACCCTTGGGGAGCTGTTTTTT

j_call: TRBJ2-3
clone_size: -
cdr3_length: 14
v_call: TRBV7-2
d_call: -
cdr3_aa: CASSLDYSTDTQYF
cdr3_nt: TGTGCCAGCAGCTTAGACTACAGCACAGATACGCAGTATTTT

j_call: TRBJ1-2
clone_size: once
cdr3_length: 15
v_call: TRBV5-6
d_call: -
cdr3_aa: CASSLAGPLSYGYTF
cdr3_nt: TGTGCCAGCAGCTTGGCGGGTCCCCTCTCCTATGGCTACACCTTC

j_call: TRBJ2-2
clone_size: -
cdr3_length: 16
v_call: TRBV11-3
d_call: TRBD2
cdr3_aa: CASSLQRGTNTGELFF
cdr3_nt: TGTGCCAGCAGCTTACAGCGGGGGACGAACACCGGGGAGCTGTTTTTT

j_call: TRBJ1-2
clone_size: -
cdr3_length: 14
v_call: TRBV25-1
d_call: -
cdr3_aa: CASSEGGPNYGYTF
cdr3_nt: TGTGCCAGCAGTGAGGGGGGGCCTAACTATGGCTACACCTTC

j_call: TRBJ2-5
clone_size: -
cdr3_length: 14
v_call: TRBV27
d_call: -
cdr3_aa: CASSLGTMGQTQYF
cdr3_nt: TGTGCCAGCAGTTTAGGGACAATGGGTCAGACCCAGTACTTC

j_call: TRBJ1-4
clone_size: -
cdr3_length: 12
v_call: TRBV9
d_call: -
cdr3_aa: CASSRTEEKLFF
cdr3_nt: TGTGCCAGCAGCAGGACCGAAGAAAAACTGTTTTTT

j_call: TRBJ2-1
clone_size: -
cdr3_length: 18
v_call: TRBV18
d_call: -
cdr3_aa: CASSPQSGPLSSYNEQFF
cdr3_nt: TGTGCCAGCTCACCACAAAGCGGTCCCTTGAGCTCCTACAATGAGCAGTTCTTC

j_call: TRBJ1-1
clone_size: -
cdr3_length: 15
v_call: TRBV4-2
d_call: -
cdr3_aa: CASSQGVGRVTEAFF
cdr3_nt: TGTGCCAGCAGCCAAGGGGTGGGCAGGGTGACTGAAGCTTTCTTT

j_call: TRBJ1-2
clone_size: few
cdr3_length: 17
v_call: TRBV7-2
d_call: TRBD1
cdr3_aa: CASSFNSGTGRNYGYTF
cdr3_nt: TGTGCCAGCAGCTTCAATTCCGGGACAGGGAGAAACTATGGCTACACCTTC

j_call: TRBJ2-3
clone_size: -
cdr3_length: 16
v_call: TRBV18
d_call: TRBD2
cdr3_aa: CASSLQTSGRTDTQYF
cdr3_nt: TGTGCCAGCTCACTACAGACTAGCGGGAGAACAGATACGCAGTATTTT

j_call: TRBJ2-7
clone_size: -
cdr3_length: 16
v_call: TRBV5-1
d_call: TRBD2
cdr3_aa: CASSLGVAGGPHEQYF
cdr3_nt: TGCGCCAGCAGCTTGGGCGTAGCGGGAGGGCCCCACGAGCAGTACTTC

j_call: TRBJ2-3
clone_size: -
cdr3_length: 16
v_call: TRBV4-2
d_call: TRBD1
cdr3_aa: CASSQDHDRGTDTQYF
cdr3_nt: TGTGCCAGCAGCCAAGATCACGACAGGGGCACAGATACGCAGTATTTT

j_call: TRBJ2-1
clone_size: -
cdr3_length: 11
v_call: TRBV10-3
d_call: -
cdr3_aa: CAISGHNEQFF
cdr3_nt: TGTGCCATCAGTGGCCACAATGAGCAGTTCTTC

j_call: TRBJ1-1
clone_size: -
cdr3_length: 17
v_call: TRBV18
d_call: TRBD1
cdr3_aa: CASSPMNWDRSITEAFF
cdr3_nt: TGTGCCAGCTCACCAATGAATTGGGACAGGAGTATCACTGAAGCTTTCTTT

j_call: TRBJ2-3
clone_size: -
cdr3_length: 15
v_call: TRBV27
d_call: -
cdr3_aa: CASSGRTASTDTQYF
cdr3_nt: TGTGCCAGCAGTGGACGGACAGCCAGCACAGATACGCAGTATTTT

j_call: TRBJ2-1
clone_size: -
cdr3_length: 17
v_call: TRBV5-1
d_call: TRBD2
cdr3_aa: CATSGLAGASEYNEQFF
cdr3_nt: TGCGCCACCTCGGGACTAGCGGGAGCCAGTGAGTACAATGAGCAGTTCTTC

j_call: TRBJ2-5
clone_size: few
cdr3_length: 14
v_call: TRBV9
d_call: TRBD1
cdr3_aa: CASSVGGGKETQYF
cdr3_nt: TGTGCCAGCAGCGTAGGAGGGGGCAAAGAGACCCAGTACTTC

j_call: TRBJ2-3
clone_size: -
cdr3_length: 15
v_call: TRBV7-2
d_call: TRBD2
cdr3_aa: CASSISGRGTDTQYF
cdr3_nt: TGTGCCAGCAGCATTAGCGGGAGGGGAACAGATACGCAGTATTTT

j_call: TRBJ1-1
clone_size: -
cdr3_length: 13
v_call: TRBV7-8
d_call: -
cdr3_aa: CASRVSENTEAFF
cdr3_nt: TGTGCCAGCAGGGTTTCAGAAAACACTGAAGCTTTCTTT

j_call: TRBJ2-3
clone_size: -
cdr3_length: 13
v_call: TRBV6-5
d_call: -
cdr3_aa: CASEGASTDTQYF
cdr3_nt: TGTGCCAGTGAAGGGGCTAGCACAGATACGCAGTATTTT

j_call: TRBJ1-3
clone_size: -
cdr3_length: 14
v_call: TRBV7-3
d_call: -
cdr3_aa: CASSLRQSGNTIYF
cdr3_nt: TGTGCCAGCAGCCTTAGACAGTCTGGAAACACCATATATTTT

j_call: TRBJ1-1
clone_size: -
cdr3_length: 14
v_call: TRBV5-1
d_call: -
cdr3_aa: CASSLEGVLTEAFF
cdr3_nt: TGCGCCAGCAGCTTGGAGGGGGTATTGACTGAAGCTTTCTTT

j_call: TRBJ1-1
clone_size: -
cdr3_length: 14
v_call: TRBV6-1
d_call: -
cdr3_aa: CASGSEAGTAEAFF
cdr3_nt: TGTGCCAGCGGGTCAGAAGCTGGGACGGCTGAAGCTTTCTTT

j_call: TRBJ1-2
clone_size: -
cdr3_length: 14
v_call: TRBV19
d_call: TRBD1
cdr3_aa: CASRATQGYYGYTF
cdr3_nt: TGTGCCAGTAGAGCAACACAGGGGTACTATGGCTACACCTTC

j_call: TRBJ2-7
clone_size: once
cdr3_length: 13
v_call: TRBV2
d_call: -
cdr3_aa: CASTRTHSYEQYF
cdr3_nt: TGTGCCAGCACCAGGACACATTCCTACGAGCAGTACTTC

j_call: TRBJ2-1
clone_size: once
cdr3_length: 11
v_call: TRBV7-8
d_call: -
cdr3_aa: CASSYYNEQFF
cdr3_nt: TGTGCCAGCAGCTACTACAATGAGCAGTTCTTC

j_call: TRBJ2-7
clone_size: -
cdr3_length: 14
v_call: TRBV28
d_call: -
cdr3_aa: CASSLDGSTYEQYF
cdr3_nt: TGTGCCAGCAGTTTGGACGGGAGCACCTACGAGCAGTACTTC

j_call: TRBJ1-1
clone_size: -
cdr3_length: 13
v_call: TRBV7-9
d_call: -
cdr3_aa: CASSAHAGAEAFF
cdr3_nt: TGTGCCAGCAGCGCCCACGCAGGGGCTGAAGCTTTCTTT

j_call: TRBJ1-1
clone_size: -
cdr3_length: 12
v_call: TRBV5-4
d_call: -
cdr3_aa: CASSRPSSEAFF
cdr3_nt: TGTGCCAGCAGCCGACCTAGTTCTGAAGCTTTCTTT

j_call: TRBJ1-5
clone_size: -
cdr3_length: 13
v_call: TRBV6-4
d_call: -
cdr3_aa: CASSVEENQPQHF
cdr3_nt: TGTGCCAGCAGTGTAGAGGAAAATCAGCCCCAGCATTTT

j_call: TRBJ2-3
clone_size: -
cdr3_length: 15
v_call: TRBV11-3
d_call: TRBD2
cdr3_aa: CASSDELAGEDTQYF
cdr3_nt: TGTGCCAGCAGCGACGAACTAGCGGGAGAGGATACGCAGTATTTT

j_call: TRBJ2-5
clone_size: -
cdr3_length: 15
v_call: TRBV30
d_call: -
cdr3_aa: CAWSGPGQNKETQYF
cdr3_nt: TGTGCCTGGAGTGGGCCCGGACAGAACAAGGAGACCCAGTACTTC

j_call: TRBJ2-2
clone_size: -
cdr3_length: 14
v_call: TRBV6-5
d_call: TRBD2
cdr3_aa: CASERAGGTGELFF
cdr3_nt: TGTGCCAGCGAGCGGGCGGGAGGAACCGGGGAGCTGTTTTTT

j_call: TRBJ2-7
clone_size: -
cdr3_length: 12
v_call: TRBV5-6
d_call: -
cdr3_aa: CASSRNRIEQYF
cdr3_nt: TGTGCCAGCAGCCGAAACAGGATAGAGCAGTACTTC

j_call: TRBJ2-3
clone_size: -
cdr3_length: 14
v_call: TRBV7-9
d_call: TRBD2
cdr3_aa: CASSLTGGGDTQYF
cdr3_nt: TGTGCCAGCAGCTTAACGGGGGGTGGAGATACGCAGTATTTT

j_call: TRBJ1-4
clone_size: -
cdr3_length: 13
v_call: TRBV2
d_call: -
cdr3_aa: CASSRATNEKLFF
cdr3_nt: TGTGCCAGCAGCAGGGCTACTAATGAAAAACTGTTTTTT

j_call: TRBJ2-3
clone_size: once
cdr3_length: 18
v_call: TRBV11-2
d_call: -
cdr3_aa: CASSSLGTVVSRTDTQYF
cdr3_nt: TGTGCCAGCAGTTCCCTTGGAACTGTGGTAAGCCGCACAGATACGCAGTATTTT

j_call: TRBJ1-1
clone_size: -
cdr3_length: 14
v_call: TRBV2
d_call: -
cdr3_aa: CASPREKRSPEAFF
cdr3_nt: TGTGCCAGCCCAAGGGAAAAAAGGTCTCCTGAAGCTTTCTTT

j_call: TRBJ1-5
clone_size: few
cdr3_length: 13
v_call: TRBV28
d_call: -
cdr3_aa: CASSQFRNQPQHF
cdr3_nt: TGTGCCAGCTCCCAATTCCGCAATCAGCCCCAGCATTTT

j_call: TRBJ2-6
clone_size: -
cdr3_length: 19
v_call: TRBV5-1
d_call: -
cdr3_aa: CASSSPRGAIMGGANVLTF
cdr3_nt: TGCGCCAGCAGCTCCCCTCGGGGGGCTATAATGGGAGGGGCCAACGTCCTGACTTTC

j_call: TRBJ1-1
clone_size: once
cdr3_length: 16
v_call: TRBV7-9
d_call: -
cdr3_aa: CASVAKRGGMNTEAFF
cdr3_nt: TGTGCCAGCGTAGCTAAAAGGGGAGGCATGAACACTGAAGCTTTCTTT

j_call: TRBJ2-5
clone_size: -
cdr3_length: 13
v_call: TRBV7-2
d_call: -
cdr3_aa: CASSLGTQETQYF
cdr3_nt: TGTGCCAGCAGCTTGGGGACCCAAGAGACCCAGTACTTC

j_call: TRBJ1-6
clone_size: few
cdr3_length: 15
v_call: TRBV7-8
d_call: TRBD1
cdr3_aa: CASSDRGDFNSPLHF
cdr3_nt: TGTGCCAGCAGCGACAGGGGGGATTTTAATTCACCCCTCCACTTT

j_call: TRBJ1-2
clone_size: -
cdr3_length: 15
v_call: TRBV6-5
d_call: -
cdr3_aa: CASSYGRGFRYGYTF
cdr3_nt: TGTGCCAGCAGTTACGGCAGGGGATTTAGGTATGGCTACACCTTC

j_call: TRBJ2-7
clone_size: -
cdr3_length: 13
v_call: TRBV7-5
d_call: -
cdr3_aa: CASSPYLDYEQYF
cdr3_nt: TGTGCCAGCAGCCCCTATTTGGATTACGAGCAGTACTTC

j_call: TRBJ1-1
clone_size: -
cdr3_length: 13
v_call: TRBV30
d_call: -
cdr3_aa: CAWSVKRNTEAFF
cdr3_nt: TGTGCCTGGAGTGTGAAGCGGAACACTGAAGCTTTCTTT

j_call: TRBJ2-7
clone_size: -
cdr3_length: 14
v_call: TRBV5-4
d_call: TRBD1
cdr3_aa: CASSNGQGTYEQYF
cdr3_nt: TGTGCCAGCAGCAATGGACAGGGAACCTACGAGCAGTACTTC

j_call: TRBJ1-4
clone_size: once
cdr3_length: 16
v_call: TRBV4-1
d_call: -
cdr3_aa: CASSHLVVATNEKLFF
cdr3_nt: TGCGCCAGCAGCCACCTGGTTGTTGCAACTAATGAAAAACTGTTTTTT

j_call: TRBJ2-1
clone_size: -
cdr3_length: 17
v_call: TRBV5-1
d_call: TRBD2
cdr3_aa: CASSYYGLAGGDGEQFF
cdr3_nt: TGCGCCAGCAGCTACTATGGACTAGCTGGGGGGGATGGTGAGCAGTTCTTC

j_call: TRBJ1-5
clone_size: -
cdr3_length: 12
v_call: TRBV19
d_call: -
cdr3_aa: CASSWGSQPQHF
cdr3_nt: TGTGCCAGTAGTTGGGGGAGTCAGCCCCAGCATTTT